What follows are 19 T cell receptor beta chains derived from one specimen sequenced in a study of CD8+CD57+ T cells in acquired aplastic anemia. TCR beta VDJ and CDR3 profiles were obtained from a genomic DNA template. TCRdb independently ran MiXCR on the reads; one entry per CDR3 protein. The table records approximately 170,000 distinct CDR3 sequences, around 43% of them present only once. Only patients with CD8+CD57+ cell expansion on flow cytometry were chosen for sequencing. Source material: sorted CD4+, CD8+, or CD8+CD57+ T cells (not recorded which) from PBMCs. The receptors stem from a human donor with aplastic anemia.

V is TRBV6-4 and J is TRBJ1-5; D is possibly TRBD1 (5 bases). V lost 0 bases to trimming and J lost 0 bases, with 21 bases between them. Germline V gives CDR1 MRHNA, CDR2 SNTAGT. The length of the CDR3 is 20 residues. CDR3 sequence: CASSDSRYRDGIYSNQPQHF. The CDR3 nucleotides read TGTGCCAGCAGTGACTCCCGATACCGGGACGGGATTTATAGCAATCAGCCCCAGCATTTT.

This clonotype was observed at least ten times. The rearrangement uses TRBV5-4 and TRBJ2-3; a weak D match, TRBD2 (6 bases). Germline V gives CDR1 SGHNT, CDR2 YYREEE (reference sequence). V lost 2 bases and J lost 0, with 10 bases in between. This CDR3 contains 15 residues. CDR3 protein: CASSFGGPSTDTQYF. The CDR3 region has the DNA TGTGCCAGCAGCTTCGGGGGACCTAGCACAGATACGCAGTATTTT. The full variable domain, completed using reference TRBV5-4 and TRBJ2-3, is ETGVTQSPTHLIKTRGQQVTLRCSSQSGHNTVSWYQQALGQGPQFIFQYYREEENGRGNFPPRFSGLQFPNYSSELNVNALELDDSALYLCASSFGGPSTDTQYFGPGTRLTVL.

Comments on this clonotype: Sequence at one end of the junction differs from germline and may be a read error. The chain uses TRBV28 and TRBJ1-2; D is unresolved. This CDR3 comprises 13 residues. Looked up from germline, CDR1 is MDHEN and CDR2 is SYDVKM. DNA of the CDR3: TGTACCAGCAGTTTGCTGATCTGGGCTGGCTACACCTTC. Its translation is CTSSLLIWAGYTF.

This clonotype appeared a single time. The chain employs TRBV25-1 and TRBJ2-7, with 8 bases aligning to TRBD2. CDR1 and CDR2 from the germline V gene are MGHDK and SYGVNS. The CDR3 spans 12 residues. This CDR3 is CGEREPPYEQYV. For the CDR3, the DNA is TGTGGGGAGCGGGAGCCTCCCTACGAGCAGTACGTC.

This clonotype has only a few counts. The rearrangement uses TRBV2 and TRBJ1-1; D is unresolved. V lost 4 bases, J lost 3 bases, and 12 bases lay in between. The CDR3 is made up of 14 amino acids. Germline CDR1 reads SNHLY; CDR2 reads FYNNEI. The CDR3 spells CASSGRSQDTEAFF. The CDR3 bases are TGTGCCAGCAGTGGAAGGAGCCAGGACACTGAAGCTTTCTTT.

Many counts were recorded for this clonotype. V gene TRBV29-1 combines with J gene TRBJ2-5; either TRBD1 or TRBD2 may fit D (5 bases each). The V end lost 4 bases, the J end lost 5 bases, and 14 bases lay between the germline ends. The CDR3 loop spans 13 amino acids. Germline V lookup: CDR1 SQVTM, CDR2 ANQGSEA. CDR3 sequence: CSVGGTQRETQYF. CDR3 coding DNA: TGCAGCGTTGGTGGGACCCAAAGGGAGACCCAGTACTTC.

This clonotype was recorded once. V gene TRBV11-1 combines with J gene TRBJ1-2; a weak D match, TRBD1 (6 bases). The CDR3 sequence is 16 residues long. The V gene's germline CDR1 is SGHAT and CDR2 FQDESV (reference sequence). The ends were cut back, 0 bases at V and 8 bases at J, with 19 bases in the middle. CDR3 in amino acids: CASSLAMHREVGGYTF. DNA of the CDR3: TGTGCCAGCAGCTTAGCAATGCACAGGGAAGTGGGCGGCTACACCTTC.

The rearrangement uses TRBV9 and TRBJ1-1, with 7 bases aligning to TRBD1. Per the germline V gene, CDR1 is SGDLS and CDR2 is YYNGEE. Trimming cost V 0 bases and J 11 bases; bases outside gene matches: 4. The CDR3 covers 12 residues. CDR3 sequence (DNA): TGTGCCAGCAGCGTAGGGACAGGCCTGGCTTTCTTT. Amino acids: CASSVGTGLAFF.

This sequence joins TRBV2 and TRBJ2-7; unclear D gene. The CDR3 is 12 amino acids. V was shortened by 5 bases and J by 0 bases, with 5 bases between the two germline ends. Germline CDR1 SNHLY, CDR2 FYNNEI. DNA of the CDR3: TGTGCCAGCAGTTACAGCTCCTACGAGCAGTACTTC. Protein sequence: CASSYSSYEQYF. The full variable domain, with the rest looked up from reference TRBV2 and TRBJ2-7, is EPEVTQTPSHQVTQMGQEVILRCVPISNHLYFYWYRQILGQKVEFLVSFYNNEISEKSEIFDDQFSVERPDGSNFTLKIRSTKLEDSAMYFCASSYSSYEQYFGPGTRLTVT.

This clonotype showed up many times. The genes are TRBV6-6 and TRBJ2-5; 13 bases map to TRBD2. CDR3 size: 17 residues. Germline V CDR1 and CDR2: MNHNY, SVGAGI (reference sequence). J was trimmed by 5 bases and V by 2 bases; bases with no gene match: 8. The CDR3 nucleotides read TGTGCCAGCAGTTACCCACGGACTAGCGGGAGTGGTGAGACCCAGTACTTC. It is translated as CASSYPRTSGSGETQYF.

This clonotype was seen only once. The junction departs from the called germline gene at one end, perhaps through a read error. The chain uses TRBV9 and TRBJ1-1; 7 bases agree with TRBD1. Germline-derived CDR1 and CDR2 are SGDLS and YYNGEE. There are 15 residues in the CDR3. The chain's CDR3 is CVSSVGGAWNTEAFF. As DNA, the CDR3 is TGTGTCAGCAGCGTAGGGGGCGCTTGGAACACTGAAGCTTTCTTT.

This clonotype was detected ten times or more. This chain joins TRBV29-1 and TRBJ2-3, with D maybe TRBD2 (5 bases). The CDR3 is made up of 14 amino acids. Germline CDR1 reads SQVTM; CDR2 reads ANQGSEA. Trimming cost V 6 bases and J 2 bases, with 15 bases left between them. CDR3 residues: CSVIEGLSTDTQYF. The CDR3 DNA sequence: TGCAGCGTGATAGAGGGCTTATCCACAGATACGCAGTATTTT.

This clonotype was counted at least ten times. The chain couples TRBV20-1 to TRBJ1-1; 7 bases agree with TRBD1. J gave up 4 bases and V 2 bases, and 10 bases lay outside the gene matches. CDR3 length: 15 residues. The germline CDR1 and CDR2 sequences are DFQATT and SNEGSKA (reference sequence). In DNA form, the CDR3 reads TGCAGTGCTAGACCGAACAGGGGCGTGGGCACTGAAGCTTTCTTT. This encodes CSARPNRGVGTEAFF.

This clonotype was seen many times. The V call is TRBV7-2, the J call TRBJ1-4; D not certain. Trimming stripped 1 base from V and 7 bases from J, with 13 bases between. Germline lookup yields CDR1 SGHTA and CDR2 FQGNSA. This CDR3 has 15 residues. The CDR3 is CASSLDTRRGEKLFF. The CDR3 DNA reads as TGTGCCAGCAGCTTAGACACCAGAAGAGGTGAAAAACTGTTTTTT.

This clonotype has at least ten counts. The genes are TRBV3-1 and TRBJ2-5, with D possibly TRBD1 on 5 matching bases. The CDR3 spans 14 residues. The germline V gene has CDR1 LGHDT and CDR2 YNNKEL (reference sequence). V was clipped by 6 bases and J by 5 bases, with 16 bases between them. This CDR3 reads CASRPGLDRETQYF. The CDR3 coding sequence is TGTGCCAGCAGGCCAGGGTTAGACCGGGAGACCCAGTACTTC.

There are many counts of this clonotype. The genes are TRBV6-5 and TRBJ2-7; maybe TRBD1 (6 bases). The germline CDR1 and CDR2 sequences are MNHEY and SVGAGI. V lost 6 bases and J lost 1, with 13 bases in between. The CDR3 runs to 14 residues. CDR3 sequence (DNA): TGTGCCAGCAGGTCGCAGGGGAGTTCCTACGAGCAGTACGTC. This encodes CASRSQGSSYEQYV.

This clonotype was seen a few times. The rearrangement joins TRBV6-4 to TRBJ2-1, with D possibly TRBD2 on 6 matching bases. The CDR3 is 15 amino acids. Germline lookup yields CDR1 MRHNA and CDR2 SNTAGT. V lost 4 bases and J 5 bases, leaving 15 bases between the germline ends. CDR3 nucleotide sequence: TGTGCCAGCAGTGTACAGGCTTCGGGGGACAATGAGCAGTTCTTC. It encodes CASSVQASGDNEQFF.

This clonotype has at least ten counts. V and J are TRBV12-3 or TRBV12-4 and TRBJ2-1; 8 bases are a match to TRBD1. The CDR3 runs to 15 residues. V shed 3 bases, J shed 6 bases, and the junction held 7 bases outside the gene matches. CDR3 amino acids: CASSLVGQGSNEQFF. The CDR3 DNA is TGTGCCAGCAGTTTGGTAGGACAGGGATCCAATGAGCAGTTCTTC.

This clonotype was counted ten times or more. At one end the junction does not follow the germline gene, possibly because of a read error. The chain joins TRBV12-3 or TRBV12-4 to TRBJ2-5; TRBD1 aligns across 9 bases. The CDR3 runs 13 residues. The CDR3 DNA reads as TGTGCCAGCACCCTGGGGACAGGGTCATCCCACTACTTC. Its protein is CASTLGTGSSHYF.